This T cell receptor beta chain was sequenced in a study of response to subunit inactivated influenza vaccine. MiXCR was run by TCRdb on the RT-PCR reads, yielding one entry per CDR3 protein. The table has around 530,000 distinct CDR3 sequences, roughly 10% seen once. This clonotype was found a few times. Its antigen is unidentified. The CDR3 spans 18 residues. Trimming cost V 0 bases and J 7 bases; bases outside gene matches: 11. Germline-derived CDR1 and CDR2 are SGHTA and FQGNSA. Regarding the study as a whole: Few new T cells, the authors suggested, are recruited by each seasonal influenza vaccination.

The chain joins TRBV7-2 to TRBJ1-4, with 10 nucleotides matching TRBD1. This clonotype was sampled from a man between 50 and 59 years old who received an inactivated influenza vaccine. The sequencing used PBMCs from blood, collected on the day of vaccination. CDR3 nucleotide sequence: TGTGCCAGCAGCTTAGCGGTCCCGGGACAGGGGTTTGGTGAAAAACTGTTTTTT. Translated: CASSLAVPGQGFGEKLFF.